This T cell receptor beta chain was observed in a study of T cells in Graves' hyperthyroidism and ophthalmopathy. Using RNA transcripts as the source, TCR beta CDR3 regions were amplified. RT-PCR in the first round (using the HTBI primer set) targeted the TCR CDR3. Each CDR3 protein gets one entry after TCRdb re-called the multiplex PCR reads with MiXCR. The table shows roughly 100,000 distinct CDR3 sequences, with roughly 47% occurring only once. The CDR3 runs to 14 residues. V lost 1 base to trimming and J lost 0 bases, with 7 bases between them. CDR1 is LNHNV and CDR2 is YYDKDF in the germline V gene (reference sequence). The PBMCs studied were ones that came from about 10 ml fresh peripheral blood. This clonotype has ten or more counts.

The sequencing input was blood. The receptor's source is a man between 40 and 49 years old with Graves' hyperthyroidism. The genes are TRBV15 and TRBJ2-7; D possibly uses TRBD1 or TRBD2 (6 bases each). The CDR3 here is CATSRAGASYEQYF. The CDR3 DNA reads as TGTGCCACCAGCAGAGCGGGGGCCTCCTACGAGCAGTACTTC.